This passage covers 29 T cell receptor beta chains from one sample sequenced in a study of cytomegalovirus exposure and HLA in healthy donors. The PCR ran on 60 Vbeta and 13 Jbeta primers. TCRdb's copy holds only in-frame clones and misses some; the assay was immunoSEQ multiplex PCR. The sample has around 33,000 clones, 35% to 55% seen once; the top ten hold around 2%. Sequencing was performed on PBMCs. All receptors come from a woman aged 50 to 60 in good health and CMV-seronegative.

Notes on this clone: The junction departs from germline at one end; a sequencing error may be responsible. As DNA, the CDR3 is TGTGCCGGCAGTTTCCCCAGGAGGGGCCGGAAGGTCGGTGAGCAGTTCTTC. It translates to CAGSFPRRGRKVGEQFF. This chain joins TRBV28 and TRBJ2-1; D is perhaps TRBD2 (6 bases). CDR3 length: 17 residues. Per germline, CDR1 MDHEN and CDR2 SYDVKM.

The gene calls are TRBV10-2 and TRBJ1-2; 11 bases align to TRBD1. The germline gives CDR1 WSHSY, CDR2 SAAADI. With 1 base clipped from V and 9 bases from J, the junction kept 4 bases outside the gene matches. The CDR3 spans 14 residues. DNA of the CDR3: TGCGCCAGCAGTGAGTTTGGGACAGGGGGTAGCTACACCTTC. Translation: CASSEFGTGGSYTF.

The chain combines TRBV2 with TRBJ2-7; no clear D. The CDR3 covers 15 residues. Trimming left V 3 bases short and J 4 bases short, with 16 bases between. In germline, CDR1 is SNHLY, CDR2 FYNNEI. In DNA form, the CDR3 reads TGTGCCAGCAGTGACAAGGTAGAGGCGGCATACGAGCAGTACTTC. Amino acid sequence: CASSDKVEAAYEQYF.

The chain employs TRBV5-1 and TRBJ2-7; D might be TRBD1 (6 bases). Germline-derived CDR1 and CDR2 are SGHRS and YFSETQ. With 4 bases removed from V and 5 bases from J, the gap between germline ends came to 16 bases. This CDR3 contains 14 residues. CDR3 residues: CASSLDRPSDEQYF. The DNA of the CDR3 is TGCGCCAGCAGCCTTGACAGGCCATCCGACGAGCAGTACTTC.

The CDR3 sequence is CASSSTHGEADTQYF. CDR3 DNA sequence: TGCGCCAGCAGCTCCACCCACGGGGAGGCAGATACGCAGTATTTT. This chain uses TRBV5-1 with TRBJ2-3, with a tentative D call TRBD2 (6 bases). The CDR3 sequence is 15 residues long. Germline V gives CDR1 SGHRS, CDR2 YFSETQ. Trimming pared 3 bases from V and 4 bases from J, leaving 15 bases between.

The chain carries TRBV7-7 and TRBJ2-3; 9 bases line up with TRBD2. The germline V gene has CDR1 SSHAT and CDR2 FNYEAQ (reference sequence). This CDR3 region has 16 residues. After removal of 6 bases from V and 2 bases from J, the junction contained 9 bases not matched to a gene. CDR3 nucleotide sequence: TGTGCCAGCAGTGCGGGAGGGCCTGGTTTCACAGATACGCAGTATTTT. Translation gives CASSAGGPGFTDTQYF.

This clone was seen a few times. This chain links TRBV11-2 with TRBJ2-5, with 12 bases identical to TRBD2. The CDR3 runs to 13 residues. J was trimmed by 5 bases and V by 7 bases; bases with no gene match: 2. Per germline, CDR1 SGHAT and CDR2 FQNNGV. In DNA form, the CDR3 reads TGTGCCAGCACCGGACTAGCGGGGGAGACCCAGTACTTC. Protein product: CASTGLAGETQYF.

The chain has TRBV7-9 and TRBJ2-1; possible D gene TRBD1, 5 bases. Germline CDR1 SEHNR, CDR2 FQNEAQ (reference sequence). This CDR3 region has 19 residues. V was clipped by 0 bases and J by 0 bases, with 18 bases between them. CDR3 amino acids: CASSLAWRTKLSSYNEQFF. DNA of the CDR3: TGTGCCAGCAGCTTAGCGTGGCGGACAAAGTTAAGCTCCTACAATGAGCAGTTCTTC. The full variable domain, completed using reference TRBV7-9 and TRBJ2-1, is DTGVSQNPRHKITKRGQNVTFRCDPISEHNRLYWYRQTLGQGPEFLTYFQNEAQLEKSRLLSDRFSAERPKGSFSTLEIQRTEQGDSAMYLCASSLAWRTKLSSYNEQFFGPGTRLTVL.

The chain carries TRBV27 and TRBJ2-7; 10 bases are shared with TRBD1. V gave up 5 bases and J gave up 7 bases; unmatched junction bases: 11. The CDR3 is made up of 15 amino acids. Per germline, CDR1 MNHEY and CDR2 SMNVEV (reference sequence). This chain's CDR3 is CASSLSSTGGFEQYF. In DNA form, the CDR3 reads TGTGCCAGCAGTCTGTCCTCGACAGGGGGCTTTGAGCAGTACTTC.

The V gene is TRBV4-1, the J gene TRBJ2-1; TRBD1 aligns across 7 bases. The trim removed 4 bases at V and 0 bases at J, leaving 3 bases unmatched. CDR1 is MGHRA, CDR2 YSYEKL, per germline. The CDR3 is made up of 15 amino acids. CDR3: CASSPRQGSYNEQFF. In DNA, the CDR3 is TGCGCCAGCAGCCCCCGACAGGGCTCCTACAATGAGCAGTTCTTC.

The chain combines TRBV27 with TRBJ2-6; 7 bases map to TRBD2. The CDR3 sequence is 16 residues long. Germline CDR1 and CDR2: MNHEY and SMNVEV (reference sequence). After removal of 4 bases from V and 2 bases from J, the junction contained 5 bases not matched to a gene. CDR3 sequence reads: CASSYGRGAGANVLTF. CDR3 bases: TGTGCCAGCAGTTACGGACGGGGGGCTGGGGCCAACGTCCTGACTTTC.

J is TRBJ2-7 and V is TRBV5-1, with 8 bases aligning to TRBD2. The V gene's germline CDR1 is SGHRS and CDR2 YFSETQ. There are 15 residues in the CDR3. The J segment lost 0 bases and the V segment lost 2 bases, leaving 4 bases of the junction unmatched. The CDR3 DNA is TGCGCCAGCAGCTTCGGGGGGGCAATCTCCTACGAGCAGTACTTC. This codes for CASSFGGAISYEQYF.

This chain uses TRBV15 with TRBJ2-3, with no clear D. The CDR3 totals 14 residues. Germline-derived CDR1 and CDR2 are LNHNV and YYDKDF (reference sequence). V dropped 0 bases and J dropped 5 bases, with 9 bases sitting between them. The CDR3, as DNA: TGTGCCACCAGCAGAGATCCCGCGAGAGATACGCAGTATTTT. Residues: CATSRDPARDTQYF.

This chain connects TRBV5-1 to TRBJ1-5, with 7 bases matching TRBD1. The length of the CDR3 is 18 residues. With 0 bases clipped from V and 4 bases from J, the junction kept 13 bases outside the gene matches. The germline V gene encodes CDR1 SGHRS and CDR2 YFSETQ. In DNA form, the CDR3 reads TGCGCCAGCAGCTTGGGCTTATCCGAGACAGGGAGAAATCAGCCCCAGCATTTT. The encoded protein is CASSLGLSETGRNQPQHF.

The chain is built from TRBV14 and TRBJ2-7, with D perhaps TRBD2 (6 bases). Germline-derived CDR1 and CDR2 are SGHDN and FVKESK. Trimming shortened V by 1 base and J by 3 bases, and 10 bases separated the two germline ends. This CDR3 is 14 amino acids long. CDR3 sequence: CASSQVGLSYEQYF. DNA for the CDR3: TGTGCCAGCAGCCAAGTGGGACTGAGCTACGAGCAGTACTTC.

The V and J genes are TRBV11-3 and TRBJ2-1; the match to TRBD2 covers 11 bases. CDR1 is SGHNT and CDR2 is YENEEA in the germline V gene. This CDR3 has 18 residues. The ends lost 3 bases at V and 5 bases at J; junction bases unmatched: 12. The CDR3 DNA follows: TGTGCCAGCAGCTTGGGGGGGCTAGCGGGAGGCGGGGACAATGAGCAGTTCTTC. As protein: CASSLGGLAGGGDNEQFF. Based on the CDR3 plus reference TRBV11-3 and TRBJ2-1, the full variable domain is EAGVVQSPRYKIIEKKQPVAFWCNPISGHNTLYWYLQNLGQGPELLIRYENEEAVDDSQLPKDRFSAERLKGVDSTLKIQPAELGDSAVYLCASSLGGLAGGGDNEQFFGPGTRLTVL.

V usage is TRBV7-6 and J usage is TRBJ2-1; 7 bases match TRBD1. Germline assignment: CDR1 SGHVS and CDR2 FNYEAQ. The CDR3 has 14 amino acids. The V gene end was trimmed by 5 bases and the J gene end by 4 bases; junction bases not matched to a gene: 5. The CDR3 reads CASSALTGYNEQFF. Here the CDR3 DNA reads TGTGCCAGCAGCGCATTGACAGGGTACAATGAGCAGTTCTTC.

V gene TRBV27 combines with J gene TRBJ2-3; D might be TRBD1 (5 bases). The germline CDR1 and CDR2 sequences are MNHEY and SMNVEV (reference sequence). The CDR3 extends over 15 amino acids. V was cut by 4 bases and J by 5 bases, with 16 bases left in between. The CDR3 coding sequence is TGTGCCAGCAGTTGGGGCTCAAGGGGTGTAGATACGCAGTATTTT. It is translated as CASSWGSRGVDTQYF.

This clone has a handful of counts. Written as DNA, the CDR3 is TGTGCCAGTAGGTACAGGCCGCATGGCTCCTACGAGCAGTACTTC. Amino acids: CASRYRPHGSYEQYF. The V and J genes are TRBV19 and TRBJ2-7; possibly TRBD1 for D (5 bases). The CDR3 is 15 amino acids. The V gene lost 6 bases and the J gene lost 0 bases, with 15 bases spanning the gap. CDR1 LNHDA and CDR2 SQIVND come from the germline V gene (reference sequence).

This clone appeared a few times. The rearrangement joins TRBV5-1 to TRBJ2-5; perhaps TRBD1 as D (6 bases). Germline V gene sequence: CDR1 SGHRS, CDR2 YFSETQ. V was clipped by 4 bases and J by 2 bases, with 12 bases between them. This CDR3 spans 14 amino acids. The CDR3 coding sequence is TGCGCCAGCAGCGTGGGACACCTTCAAGAGACCCAGTACTTC. This gives the protein CASSVGHLQETQYF.

This clone has more than one count but fewer than ten. CDR3 sequence: CSTMVGGAGETQYF. DNA of the CDR3: TGCAGCACTATGGTTGGAGGGGCAGGGGAGACCCAGTACTTC. The genes are TRBV29-1 and TRBJ2-5; a weak D match, TRBD2 (6 bases). The V gene lost 8 bases and the J gene lost 5 bases, with 21 bases spanning the gap. The CDR3 loop spans 14 amino acids. CDR1 and CDR2 from the germline V gene are SQVTM and ANQGSEA. Combining the CDR3 with reference TRBV29-1 and TRBJ2-5 gives the whole variable domain SAVISQKPSRDICQRGTSLTIQCQVDSQVTMMFWYRQQPGQSLTLIATANQGSEATYESGFVIDKFPISRPNLTFSTLTVSNMSPEDSSIYLCSTMVGGAGETQYFGPGTRLLVL.

The chain couples TRBV6-5 to TRBJ2-7, with D unclear. From germline, CDR1 is MNHEY and CDR2 SVGAGI. V was pared by 6 bases and J by 7 bases, with 19 bases between. The CDR3 has 14 residues. CDR3 residues: CASSPSLLPYEQYF. In DNA form, the CDR3 reads TGTGCCAGCAGCCCCTCCTTACTACCTTATGAGCAGTACTTC.

This sequence joins TRBV18 and TRBJ1-6; 11 bases map to TRBD1. The CDR3 runs 17 residues. Germline CDR1 and CDR2: KGHSH and LQKENI. V gave up 6 bases and J gave up 8 bases; unmatched junction bases: 12. The CDR3 spells CASSGQGVLRRDSPLHF. Here the CDR3 DNA reads TGTGCCAGCTCGGGACAGGGGGTATTGAGAAGGGATTCACCCCTCCACTTT.

This clone was seen only a few times. The chain uses TRBV6-1 and TRBJ1-1, with D possibly being TRBD1 (5 bases). This CDR3 comprises 13 residues. CDR1 MNHNS and CDR2 SASEGT come from the germline V gene. Trimming removed 3 bases from V and 0 bases from J, with 5 bases in between. The CDR3 is CASSEGLNTEAFF. The CDR3 coding sequence is TGTGCCAGCAGTGAGGGGCTGAACACTGAAGCTTTCTTT.

The J gene is TRBJ1-1, the V gene TRBV28, with TRBD1 matching 7 bases. V was clipped by 7 bases and J by 1 base; unmatched bases: 12. Per the germline V gene, CDR1 is MDHEN and CDR2 is SYDVKM. The CDR3 spans 16 residues. The chain's CDR3 is CASTFYLGQRNTEAFF. As DNA, the CDR3 is TGTGCCAGCACTTTCTATCTGGGACAGAGGAACACTGAAGCTTTCTTT.

This chain connects TRBV28 to TRBJ2-7, with 8 positions matching TRBD2. Looked up from germline, CDR1 is MDHEN and CDR2 is SYDVKM. V lost 8 bases, J lost 0 bases, and 6 bases stayed unmatched. This CDR3 region has 14 residues. The CDR3 spells CASRGLGSSYEQYF. CDR3 in DNA: TGTGCCAGCCGGGGACTAGGGAGCTCCTACGAGCAGTACTTC.

The chain is built from TRBV7-8 and TRBJ1-1; 9 bases are a match to TRBD1. Germline loops: CDR1 SGHVS, CDR2 FQNEAQ. With V trimmed by 4 bases and J by 3 bases, 6 bases remained unmatched. This CDR3 is 15 amino acids long. CDR3 coding DNA: TGTGCCAGCAGCTCGTCCCGGGACAGGGACACTGAAGCTTTCTTT. It yields the protein CASSSSRDRDTEAFF.

This clone came up a few times. V gene TRBV6-1 combines with J gene TRBJ1-6; D perhaps matches TRBD1 (6 bases). The length of the CDR3 is 15 residues. Germline loops: CDR1 MNHNS, CDR2 SASEGT. V gave up 8 bases and J gave up 9 bases, with 20 bases separating them. Written as DNA, the CDR3 is TGTGCCAGCTTCCCGCGCAGGGGCGAGAGTTCACCCCTCCACTTT. It specifies CASFPRRGESSPLHF.

This clone came up a few times. The chain links TRBV28 to TRBJ2-7; 10 bases are a match to TRBD1. The CDR3 has 15 amino acids. CDR1 is MDHEN, CDR2 SYDVKM, per germline. V shed 4 bases, J shed 4 bases, and the junction held 7 bases outside the gene matches. In nucleotides, the CDR3 is TGTGCCAGCAGTTCATGGACAGGGGGACGGTACGAGCAGTACTTC. This encodes CASSSWTGGRYEQYF. Complete variable domain (other parts from reference TRBV28 and TRBJ2-7): DVKVTQSSRYLVKRTGEKVFLECVQDMDHENMFWYRQDPGLGLRLIYFSYDVKMKEKGDIPEGYSVSREKKERFSLILESASTNQTSMYLCASSSWTGGRYEQYFGPGTRLTVT.